This TCR beta chain was captured by sequencing in a study of radiotherapy plus CTLA-4 blockade in lung cancer. Remarks on this clone: Its antigen is undetermined.

Here immunoSEQ multiplex PCR was the method, and the copy in TCRdb shows in-frame clones only, minus some. Of about 77,000 clones in the sample, 70% to 85% were seen once. Germline V gives CDR1 MNHNY, CDR2 SVGAGI (reference sequence). Losses at the gene ends were 5 bases for V and 8 bases for J; bases not matched to a gene: 8. This CDR3 contains 13 residues. Study results and caveats: Early blood T cell clone dynamics reportedly forecast response best, with interferon-beta.

The sample consisted of peripheral blood, taken from a patient treated with radiotherapy plus ipilimumab. V usage is TRBV6-6 and J usage is TRBJ1-2; the match to TRBD1 covers 7 bases. This clonotype originated in a human donor with non-small cell lung cancer whose response to radiotherapy plus ipilimumab could not be evaluated. CDR3 nucleotide sequence: TGTGCCAGCAGTCATCGACAGGGTCAGGGCTACACCTTC. Its protein product is CASSHRQGQGYTF.